Presented here are 10 T cell receptor beta chains from one specimen sequenced in a study of cytomegalovirus exposure and HLA in healthy donors. A multiplex PCR was run with 60 Vbeta primers and 13 Jbeta primers. Sequenced by immunoSEQ multiplex PCR; TCRdb stores in-frame clones only, minus some. The sample comprises about 150,000 clones, roughly 63% of which are singletons, and about 7.1% rests with the top ten. The material sequenced was PBMCs. All receptors derive from an older woman in good health and CMV-seropositive.

This clone was seen only a few times. The chain recombines TRBV27 with TRBJ1-6, with 9 nucleotides matching TRBD1. Germline CDR1 reads MNHEY; CDR2 reads SMNVEV (reference sequence). The J segment lost 10 bases and the V segment lost 3 bases, leaving 7 bases of the junction unmatched. CDR3 length equals 15 residues. CDR3 residues: CASSFKSGQGSPLHF. The CDR3, as DNA: TGTGCCAGCAGTTTCAAATCGGGACAGGGATCACCCCTCCACTTT.

This clone was counted once. The V and J genes are TRBV28 and TRBJ1-5; D might be TRBD1 (6 bases). This CDR3 has 15 amino acids. Per germline, CDR1 MDHEN and CDR2 SYDVKM. The V end was cut by 6 bases, the J end by 4 bases, with 16 bases between. The CDR3 here is CASRYRDIKNQPQHF. DNA of the CDR3: TGTGCCAGCAGATATCGGGACATTAAGAATCAGCCCCAGCATTTT.

The V and J genes are TRBV4-3 and TRBJ2-1; D perhaps matches TRBD2 (5 bases). The germline V and J ends were trimmed by 0 bases and 4 bases, with 10 bases remaining between them. The CDR3 loop spans 15 amino acids. CDR1 is LGHNA and CDR2 is YSLEER in the germline V gene. The CDR3 DNA is TGCGCCAGCAGCCAAGAATTTGGCGGGTACAATGAGCAGTTCTTC. It encodes CASSQEFGGYNEQFF.

This rearrangement joins TRBV28 to TRBJ2-2; maybe TRBD2 (5 bases). V lost 2 bases, J lost 4 bases, and 8 bases lay in between. Germline CDR1 and CDR2: MDHEN and SYDVKM. This CDR3 comprises 14 residues. The CDR3: CASSLAGTTGELFF. DNA of the CDR3: TGTGCCAGCAGTTTAGCGGGTACCACCGGGGAGCTGTTTTTT.

The V gene is TRBV7-3, the J gene TRBJ2-1; 7 bases match TRBD1. The CDR3 contains 17 residues. Trimming took 0 bases from V and 2 from J; bases not matched to a gene: 7. CDR1 SGHTA and CDR2 FQGTGA come from the germline V gene. In DNA form, the CDR3 reads TGTGCCAGCAGCTTAACCGCTACAGGGGTCACCTACAATGAGCAGTTCTTC. This gives the protein CASSLTATGVTYNEQFF.

Points on this clone: This likely comes from a read error, as the CDR3 has no conserved phenylalanine or tryptophan at its end. The genes are TRBV2 and TRBJ1-1; D unresolved. This CDR3 spans 13 amino acids. Germline V CDR1 and CDR2: SNHLY, FYNNEI. V was pared by 5 bases and J by 3 bases, with 10 bases between. The CDR3 sequence: CASSPGRHTEAFL. CDR3 nucleotides: TGTGCCAGCAGTCCCGGCCGACACACTGAAGCTTTCCTT.

J is TRBJ2-7 and V is TRBV5-1; a possible D gene is TRBD1 (5 bases). CDR3 size: 14 residues. CDR1 and CDR2 (germline): SGHRS, YFSETQ. Trimming removed 2 bases at V and 3 bases at J, with 12 bases between. The CDR3 nucleotides are TGCGCCAGCAGCTTTGGGCAGGGATACTACGAGCAGTACTTC. It encodes CASSFGQGYYEQYF.

This clone was seen just once. The chain recombines TRBV7-9 with TRBJ1-2; TRBD1 matches at 9 bases. The junction had 7 bases not matched to a gene; V was cut back by 5 bases and J by 6 bases. Germline assignment: CDR1 SEHNR and CDR2 FQNEAQ (reference sequence). The length of the CDR3 is 14 residues. The DNA of the CDR3 is TGTGCCAGCAGCCGGACAGGGGTTGGGAATGGCTACACCTTC. It yields the protein CASSRTGVGNGYTF.

This clone appeared once. The genes are TRBV11-2 and TRBJ2-5, with TRBD1 matching 9 bases. The germline V gene encodes CDR1 SGHAT and CDR2 FQNNGV. This CDR3 region has 15 residues. V shed 3 bases and J 4 bases; nucleotides not matched to a gene: 6. CDR3 amino acids: CASSLTGGRGETQYF. The DNA of the CDR3 is TGTGCCAGCAGCTTGACAGGGGGTCGAGGAGAGACCCAGTACTTC. Full variable domain (remainder filled in from reference TRBV11-2 and TRBJ2-5): EAGVAQSPRYKIIEKRQSVAFWCNPISGHATLYWYQQILGQGPKLLIQFQNNGVVDDSQLPKDRFSAERLKGVDSTLKIQPAKLEDSAVYLCASSLTGGRGETQYFGPGTRLLVL.

The chain combines TRBV19 with TRBJ2-5, with 7 bases fitting TRBD1. CDR3 length: 15 residues. Looked up from germline, CDR1 is LNHDA and CDR2 is SQIVND (reference sequence). The J segment lost 11 bases and the V segment lost 4 bases, leaving 16 bases of the junction unmatched. The CDR3 DNA follows: TGTGCCAGTAGTACCGGACAGGCAATTCCGAAAGAGCAGTACTTC. Amino acid sequence: CASSTGQAIPKEQYF.